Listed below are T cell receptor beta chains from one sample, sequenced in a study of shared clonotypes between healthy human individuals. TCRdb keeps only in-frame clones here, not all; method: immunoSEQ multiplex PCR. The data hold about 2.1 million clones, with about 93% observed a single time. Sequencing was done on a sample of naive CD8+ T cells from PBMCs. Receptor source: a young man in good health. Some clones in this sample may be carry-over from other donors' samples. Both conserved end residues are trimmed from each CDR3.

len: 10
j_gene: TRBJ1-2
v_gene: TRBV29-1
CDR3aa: SVVPANYGYT

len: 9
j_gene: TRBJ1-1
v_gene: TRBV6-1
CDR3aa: ASWPGQQAF

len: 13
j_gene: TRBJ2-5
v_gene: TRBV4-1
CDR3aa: ASSQDSVGRETQY

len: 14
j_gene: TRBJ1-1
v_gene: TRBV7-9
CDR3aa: ASSLEYLARGRRAF

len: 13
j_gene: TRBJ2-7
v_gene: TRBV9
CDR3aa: ASSPENNLGNEQY

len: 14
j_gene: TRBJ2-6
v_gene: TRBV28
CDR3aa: ASSRDRATGANVLT

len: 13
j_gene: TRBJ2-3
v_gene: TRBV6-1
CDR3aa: ASSELVRGTDTQY

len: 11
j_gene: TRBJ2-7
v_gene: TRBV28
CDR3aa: ASSLHSSYEQY

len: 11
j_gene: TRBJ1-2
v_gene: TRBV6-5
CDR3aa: ASSYSLDYGYT

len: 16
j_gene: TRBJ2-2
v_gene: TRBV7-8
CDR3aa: ASSLDQGLAIYTGELF

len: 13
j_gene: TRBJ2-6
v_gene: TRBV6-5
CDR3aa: ASSYSRNGANVLT

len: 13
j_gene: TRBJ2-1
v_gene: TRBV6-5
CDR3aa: ASSLGLADYNEQF

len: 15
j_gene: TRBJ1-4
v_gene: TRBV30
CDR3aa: AWSTRWGGVTNEKLF

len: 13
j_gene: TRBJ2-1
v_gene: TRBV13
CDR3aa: ASSLVTGPYNEQF

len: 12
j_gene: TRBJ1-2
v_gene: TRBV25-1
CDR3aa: ASSETRGGGGYT

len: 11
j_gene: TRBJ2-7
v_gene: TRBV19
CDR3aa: ASSPGPTYEQY

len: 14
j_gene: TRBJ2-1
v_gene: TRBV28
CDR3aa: ASSPRLAGPYNEQF

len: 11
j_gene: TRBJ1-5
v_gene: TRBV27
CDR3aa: ASSPSSGQPQH

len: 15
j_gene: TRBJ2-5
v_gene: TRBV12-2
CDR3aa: ASRLASSPGPGCTQY

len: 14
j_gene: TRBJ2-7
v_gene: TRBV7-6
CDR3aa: ASSLAREAASYEQY

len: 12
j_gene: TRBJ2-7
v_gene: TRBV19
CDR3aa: ASSIAGLSYEQY

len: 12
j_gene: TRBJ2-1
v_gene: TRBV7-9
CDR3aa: ASSLHRGVDEQF

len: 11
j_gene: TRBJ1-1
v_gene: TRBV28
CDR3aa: ASSLYRSTEAF